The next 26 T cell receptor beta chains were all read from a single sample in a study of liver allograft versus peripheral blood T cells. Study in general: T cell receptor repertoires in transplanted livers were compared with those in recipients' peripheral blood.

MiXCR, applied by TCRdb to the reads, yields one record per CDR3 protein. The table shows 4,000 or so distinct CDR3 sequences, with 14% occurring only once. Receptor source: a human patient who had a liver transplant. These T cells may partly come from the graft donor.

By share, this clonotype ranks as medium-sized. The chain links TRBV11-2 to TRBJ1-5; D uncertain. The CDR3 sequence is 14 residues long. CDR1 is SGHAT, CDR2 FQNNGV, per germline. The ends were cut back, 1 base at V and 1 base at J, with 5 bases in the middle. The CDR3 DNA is TGTGCCAGCAGCTTAGGTCGGAGCAATCAGCCCCAGCATTTT. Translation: CASSLGRSNQPQHF.

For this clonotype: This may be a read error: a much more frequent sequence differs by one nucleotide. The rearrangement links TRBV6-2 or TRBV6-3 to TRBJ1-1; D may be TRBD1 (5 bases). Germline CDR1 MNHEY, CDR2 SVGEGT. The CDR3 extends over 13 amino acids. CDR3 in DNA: TGTGCCAGCAGTTACAGGGGTAACACTGAAGATTTCTTT. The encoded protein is CASSYRGNTEDFF.

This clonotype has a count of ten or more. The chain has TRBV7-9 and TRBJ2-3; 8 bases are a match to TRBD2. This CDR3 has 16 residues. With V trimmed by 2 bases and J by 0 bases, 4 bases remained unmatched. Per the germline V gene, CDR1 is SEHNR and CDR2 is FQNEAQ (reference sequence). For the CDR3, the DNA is TGTGCCAGCAGCTTAAAGGGACTAGTGAGCACAGATACGCAGTATTTT. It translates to CASSLKGLVSTDTQYF.

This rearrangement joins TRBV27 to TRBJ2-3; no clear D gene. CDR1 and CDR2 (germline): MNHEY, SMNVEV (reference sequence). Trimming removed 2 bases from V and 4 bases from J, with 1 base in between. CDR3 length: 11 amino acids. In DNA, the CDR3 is TGTGCCAGCAGTTTAGCAGATACGCAGTATTTT. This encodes CASSLADTQYF.

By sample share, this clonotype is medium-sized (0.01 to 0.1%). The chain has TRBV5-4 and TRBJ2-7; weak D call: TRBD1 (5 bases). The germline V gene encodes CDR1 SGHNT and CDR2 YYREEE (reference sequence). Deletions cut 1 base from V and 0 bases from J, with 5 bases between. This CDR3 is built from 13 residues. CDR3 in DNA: TGTGCCAGCAGCTTGACAGGCTCCTACGAGCAGTACTTC. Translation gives CASSLTGSYEQYF.

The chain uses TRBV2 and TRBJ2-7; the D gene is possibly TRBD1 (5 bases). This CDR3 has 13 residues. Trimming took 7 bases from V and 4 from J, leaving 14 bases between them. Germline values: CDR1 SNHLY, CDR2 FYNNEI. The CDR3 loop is CASTLSDSYEQYF. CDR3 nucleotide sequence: TGTGCCAGCACCCTATCAGACAGTTACGAGCAGTACTTC.

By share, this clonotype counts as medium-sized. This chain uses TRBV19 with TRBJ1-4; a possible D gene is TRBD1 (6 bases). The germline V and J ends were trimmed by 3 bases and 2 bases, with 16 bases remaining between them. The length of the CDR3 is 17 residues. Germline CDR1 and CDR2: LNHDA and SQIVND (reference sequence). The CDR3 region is CASSMWIRGATNEKLFF. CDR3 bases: TGTGCCAGTAGTATGTGGATCAGGGGAGCGACTAATGAAAAACTGTTTTTT.

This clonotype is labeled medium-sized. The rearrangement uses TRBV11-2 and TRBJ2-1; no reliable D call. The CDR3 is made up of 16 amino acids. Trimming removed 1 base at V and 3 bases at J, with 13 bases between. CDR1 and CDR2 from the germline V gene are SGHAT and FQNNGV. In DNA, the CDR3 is TGTGCCAGCAGCTTAGGTGACGATTTGGGCTACAATGAGCAGTTCTTC. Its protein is CASSLGDDLGYNEQFF.

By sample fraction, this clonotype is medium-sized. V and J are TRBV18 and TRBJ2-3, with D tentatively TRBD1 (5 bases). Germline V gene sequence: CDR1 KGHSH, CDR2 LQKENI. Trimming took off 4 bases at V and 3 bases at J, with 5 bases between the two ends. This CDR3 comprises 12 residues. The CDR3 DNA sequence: TGTGCCAGCTCACAGGGGACAGATACGCAGTATTTT. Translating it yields CASSQGTDTQYF.

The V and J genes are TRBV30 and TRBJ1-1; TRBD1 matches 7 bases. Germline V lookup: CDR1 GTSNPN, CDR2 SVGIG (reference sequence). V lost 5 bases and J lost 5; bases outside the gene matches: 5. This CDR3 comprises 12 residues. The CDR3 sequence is CAWGTVRTEAFF. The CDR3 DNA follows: TGTGCCTGGGGGACAGTGAGAACTGAAGCTTTCTTT.

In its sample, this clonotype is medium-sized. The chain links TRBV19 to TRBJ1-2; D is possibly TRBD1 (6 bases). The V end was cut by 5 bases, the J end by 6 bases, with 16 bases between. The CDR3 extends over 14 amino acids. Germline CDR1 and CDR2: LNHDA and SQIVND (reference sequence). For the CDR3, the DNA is TGTGCCAGTAGTTGGCGGGGAGGGGGGGATGGCTACACCTTC. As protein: CASSWRGGGDGYTF.

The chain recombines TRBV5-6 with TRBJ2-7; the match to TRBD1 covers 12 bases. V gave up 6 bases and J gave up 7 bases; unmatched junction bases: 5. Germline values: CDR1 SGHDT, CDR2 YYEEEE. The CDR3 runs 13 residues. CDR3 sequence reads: CASMGQGAGEQYF. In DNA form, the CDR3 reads TGTGCCAGCATGGGACAGGGGGCTGGAGAGCAGTACTTC.

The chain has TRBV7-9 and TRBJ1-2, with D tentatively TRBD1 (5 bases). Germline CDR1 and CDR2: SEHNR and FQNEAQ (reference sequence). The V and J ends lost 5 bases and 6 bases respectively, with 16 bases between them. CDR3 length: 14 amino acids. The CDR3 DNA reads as TGTGCCAGCAGCCTCCGGGACGTATTAGATGGCTACACCTTC. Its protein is CASSLRDVLDGYTF.

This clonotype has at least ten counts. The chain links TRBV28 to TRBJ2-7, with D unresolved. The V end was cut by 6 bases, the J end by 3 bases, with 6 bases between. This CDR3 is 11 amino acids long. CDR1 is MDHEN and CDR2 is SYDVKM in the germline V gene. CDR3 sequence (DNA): TGTGCCAGCAGACGCGTCTACGAGCAGTACTTC. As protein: CASRRVYEQYF.

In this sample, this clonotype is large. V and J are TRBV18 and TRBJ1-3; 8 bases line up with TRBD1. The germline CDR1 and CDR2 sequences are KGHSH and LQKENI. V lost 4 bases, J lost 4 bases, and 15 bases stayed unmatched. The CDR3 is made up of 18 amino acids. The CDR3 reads CASSRRDRFISTGNTIYF. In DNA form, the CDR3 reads TGTGCCAGCTCACGACGGGACAGGTTCATATCTACGGGAAACACCATATATTTT.

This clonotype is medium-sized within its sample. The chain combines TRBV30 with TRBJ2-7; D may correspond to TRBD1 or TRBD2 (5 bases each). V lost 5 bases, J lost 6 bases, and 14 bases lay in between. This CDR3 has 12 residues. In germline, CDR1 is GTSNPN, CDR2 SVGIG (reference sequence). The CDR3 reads CAWEGDESEQYF. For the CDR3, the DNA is TGTGCCTGGGAAGGGGACGAATCCGAGCAGTACTTC.

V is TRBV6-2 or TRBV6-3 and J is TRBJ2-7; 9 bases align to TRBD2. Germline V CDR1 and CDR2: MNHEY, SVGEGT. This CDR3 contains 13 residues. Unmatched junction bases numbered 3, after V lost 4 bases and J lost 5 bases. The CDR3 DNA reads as TGTGCCAGCAGTTTAGCGGGAGAGCACGAGCAGTACTTC. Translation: CASSLAGEHEQYF.

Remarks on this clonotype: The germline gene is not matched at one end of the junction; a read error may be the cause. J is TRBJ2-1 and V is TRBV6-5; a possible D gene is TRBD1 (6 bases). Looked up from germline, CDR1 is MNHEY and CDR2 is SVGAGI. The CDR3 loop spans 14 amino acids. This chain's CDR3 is CASSSGQGYNELFF. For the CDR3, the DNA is TGTGCCAGCAGTTCCGGGCAGGGGTACAATGAGCTGTTCTTC.

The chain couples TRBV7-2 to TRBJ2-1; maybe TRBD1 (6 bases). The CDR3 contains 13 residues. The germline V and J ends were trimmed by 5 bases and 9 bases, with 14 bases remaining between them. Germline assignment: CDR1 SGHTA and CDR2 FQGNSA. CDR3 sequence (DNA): TGTGCCAGCAGCATAGGGGGTGGAGGTGAGCAGTTCTTC. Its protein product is CASSIGGGGEQFF. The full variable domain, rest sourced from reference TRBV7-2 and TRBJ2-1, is GAGVSQSPSNKVTEKGKDVELRCDPISGHTALYWYRQSLGQGLEFLIYFQGNSAPDKSGLPSDRFSAERTGGSVSTLTIQRTQQEDSAVYLCASSIGGGGEQFFGPGTRLTVL.

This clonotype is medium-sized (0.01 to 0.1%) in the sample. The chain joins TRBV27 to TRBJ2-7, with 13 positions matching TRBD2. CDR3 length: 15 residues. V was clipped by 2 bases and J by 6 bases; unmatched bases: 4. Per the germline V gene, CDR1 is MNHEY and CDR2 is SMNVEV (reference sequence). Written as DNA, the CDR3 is TGTGCCAGCAGTTTAGTGACTAGCGGGAGGCTCGAGCAGTACTTC. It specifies CASSLVTSGRLEQYF.

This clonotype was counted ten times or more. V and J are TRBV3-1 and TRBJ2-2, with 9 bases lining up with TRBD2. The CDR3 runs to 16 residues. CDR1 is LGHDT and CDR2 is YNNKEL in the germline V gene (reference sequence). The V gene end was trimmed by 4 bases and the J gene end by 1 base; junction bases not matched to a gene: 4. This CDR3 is CASSPLAGENTGELFF. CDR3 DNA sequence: TGTGCCAGCAGCCCCTTAGCGGGAGAGAACACCGGGGAGCTGTTTTTT.

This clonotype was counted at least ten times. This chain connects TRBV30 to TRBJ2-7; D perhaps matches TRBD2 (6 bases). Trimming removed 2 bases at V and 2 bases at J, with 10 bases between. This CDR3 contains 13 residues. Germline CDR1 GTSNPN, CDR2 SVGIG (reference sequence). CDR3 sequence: CAWSPEGPYEQYF. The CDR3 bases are TGTGCCTGGAGTCCGGAGGGCCCCTACGAGCAGTACTTC. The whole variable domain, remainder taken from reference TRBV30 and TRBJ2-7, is SQTIHQWPATLVQPVGSPLSLECTVEGTSNPNLYWYRQAAGRGLQLLFYSVGIGQISSEVPQNLSASRPQDRQFILSSKKLLLSDSGFYLCAWSPEGPYEQYFGPGTRLTVT.

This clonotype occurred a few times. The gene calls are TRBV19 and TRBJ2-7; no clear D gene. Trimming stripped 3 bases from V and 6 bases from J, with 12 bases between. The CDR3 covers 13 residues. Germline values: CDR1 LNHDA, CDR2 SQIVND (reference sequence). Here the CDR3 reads CASSMVPAGEQYF. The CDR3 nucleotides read TGTGCCAGTAGTATGGTCCCAGCAGGCGAGCAGTACTTC. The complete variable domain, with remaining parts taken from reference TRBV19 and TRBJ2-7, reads DGGITQSPKYLFRKEGQNVTLSCEQNLNHDAMYWYRQDPGQGLRLIYYSQIVNDFQKGDIAEGYSVSREKKESFPLTVTSAQKNPTAFYLCASSMVPAGEQYFGPGTRLTVT.

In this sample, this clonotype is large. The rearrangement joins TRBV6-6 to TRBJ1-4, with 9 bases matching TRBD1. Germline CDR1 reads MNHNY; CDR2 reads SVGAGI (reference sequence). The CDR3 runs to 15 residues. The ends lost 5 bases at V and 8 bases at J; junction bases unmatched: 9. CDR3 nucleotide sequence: TGTGCCAGCAGTGCTGGGACAGGGCCCTACGAAAAACTGTTTTTT. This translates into CASSAGTGPYEKLFF.

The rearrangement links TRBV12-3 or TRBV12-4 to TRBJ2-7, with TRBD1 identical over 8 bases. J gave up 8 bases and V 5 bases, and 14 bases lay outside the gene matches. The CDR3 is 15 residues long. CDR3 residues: CASSPRAGGVGKQYF. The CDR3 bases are TGTGCCAGCAGTCCCCGGGCAGGGGGCGTAGGGAAGCAGTACTTC.

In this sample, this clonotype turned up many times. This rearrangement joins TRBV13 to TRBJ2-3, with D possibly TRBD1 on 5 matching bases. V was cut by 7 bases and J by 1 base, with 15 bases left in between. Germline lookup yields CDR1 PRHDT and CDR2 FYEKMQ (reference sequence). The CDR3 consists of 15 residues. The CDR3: CASTHFRVGTDTQYF. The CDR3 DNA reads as TGTGCCAGCACCCATTTCAGGGTGGGCACAGATACGCAGTATTTT.